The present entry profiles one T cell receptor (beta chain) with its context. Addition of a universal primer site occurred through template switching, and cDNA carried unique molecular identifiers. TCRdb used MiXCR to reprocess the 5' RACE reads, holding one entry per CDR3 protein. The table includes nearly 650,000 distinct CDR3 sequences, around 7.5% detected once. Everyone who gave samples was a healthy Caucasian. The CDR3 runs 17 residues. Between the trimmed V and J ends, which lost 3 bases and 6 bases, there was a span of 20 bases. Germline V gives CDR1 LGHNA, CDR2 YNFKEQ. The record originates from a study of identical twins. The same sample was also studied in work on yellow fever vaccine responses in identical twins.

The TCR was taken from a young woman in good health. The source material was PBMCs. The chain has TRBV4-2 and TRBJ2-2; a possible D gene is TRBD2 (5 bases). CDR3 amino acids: CASSQAWPRDRAGELFF. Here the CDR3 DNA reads TGTGCCAGCAGCCAGGCCTGGCCCCGGGATAGGGCCGGGGAGCTGTTTTTT.